Sequencing of this TCR beta chain was carried out in a study of glioma-infiltrating T cells after dendritic cell vaccination. About the research overall: Patients had newly diagnosed or recurrent glioblastoma and received dendritic cell vaccines.

This CDR3 has 16 residues. Germline-derived CDR1 and CDR2 are SGHRS and YFSETQ. The V end was cut by 1 base, the J end by 3 bases, with 13 bases between. Generated by immunoSEQ multiplex PCR, the TCRdb table keeps only in-frame clones and is missing some. Among roughly 83,000 clones, just over 85% were seen once, and the ten largest hold approximately 14%. Isocitrate dehydrogenase mutation was absent in all glioblastoma patients. The sample in question was blood, obtained before dendritic cell vaccination. The clonotype was recovered from a human donor with glioblastoma. The chain carries TRBV5-1 and TRBJ2-2, with D possibly TRBD1 on 7 matching bases. DNA of the CDR3: TGCGCCAGCAGCTTGTGGGCCAGGGGGGACACCGGGGAGCTGTTTTTT. Translating gives CASSLWARGDTGELFF.